This TCR beta chain was profiled in a study of blood T cell repertoires in COVID-19. TCRdb's table, derived via immunoSEQ multiplex PCR, lists solely in-frame clones and lacks some. This table holds 18,000 or so clones, around 91% found once. V trimming: 4 bases; J trimming: 0 bases; junction bases outside the gene matches: 5. Germline assignment: CDR1 MNHEY and CDR2 SVGEGT. This CDR3 spans 15 amino acids. The count of this clone is one. Source material: peripheral blood. The V and J genes are TRBV6-2 or TRBV6-3 and TRBJ1-1, with 7 bases identical to TRBD1. This receptor was obtained from a human donor in a cohort sampled during active COVID-19. The CDR3 nucleotides read TGTGCCAGCAGTTTTAGGGGGCTGCTGAACACTGAAGCTTTCTTT. It encodes CASSFRGLLNTEAFF.